The clone carrying this T cell receptor (beta chain) was recorded once. What it binds is unknown. The data originate from a study of beta chain features in type 1 diabetes. The study's findings and limits: Shorter TCRB CDR3s, moderately but significantly so, marked every one of the four CD4+ subsets in Type 1 diabetes patients.

V was trimmed by 4 bases and J by 6 bases, leaving 18 bases between them. CDR1 is SGHDN, CDR2 FVKESK, per germline. The CDR3 runs 16 residues. Expressed TCRB transcripts were sequenced after all isolated RNA was converted to cDNA. Data came from immunoSEQ multiplex PCR; TCRdb stores just in-frame clones and leaves some out. In the table there are about 150,000 clones, approximately 10% of which are singletons. The rearrangement joins TRBV14 to TRBJ2-2, with a tentative D call TRBD1 (7 bases). The sequence came from a woman aged 30 to 39 with type 1 diabetes. The sequenced material came from central memory CD4+ T cells from blood. The CDR3 DNA follows: TGTGCCAGCAGCCGCCAGGGGGGCCCGAGGGCCGGGGAGCTGTTTTTT. This translates into CASSRQGGPRAGELFF. Full variable domain (missing parts from reference TRBV14 and TRBJ2-2): EAGVTQFPSHSVIEKGQTVTLRCDPISGHDNLYWYRRVMGKEIKFLLHFVKESKQDESGMPNNRFLAERTGGTYSTLKVQPAELEDSGVYFCASSRQGGPRAGELFFGEGSRLTVL.